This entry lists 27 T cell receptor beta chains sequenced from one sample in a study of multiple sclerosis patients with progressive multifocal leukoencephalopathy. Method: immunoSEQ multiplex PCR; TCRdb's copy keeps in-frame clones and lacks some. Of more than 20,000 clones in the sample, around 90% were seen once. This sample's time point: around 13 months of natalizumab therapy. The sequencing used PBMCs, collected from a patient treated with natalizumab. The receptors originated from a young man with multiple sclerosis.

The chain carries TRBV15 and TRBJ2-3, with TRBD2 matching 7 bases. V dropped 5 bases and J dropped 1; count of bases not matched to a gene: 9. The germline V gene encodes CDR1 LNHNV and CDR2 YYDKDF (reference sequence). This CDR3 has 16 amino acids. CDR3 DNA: TGTGCCACCAGCTTCGCCCGGGGGGAGGGCACAGATACGCAGTATTTT. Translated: CATSFARGEGTDTQYF.

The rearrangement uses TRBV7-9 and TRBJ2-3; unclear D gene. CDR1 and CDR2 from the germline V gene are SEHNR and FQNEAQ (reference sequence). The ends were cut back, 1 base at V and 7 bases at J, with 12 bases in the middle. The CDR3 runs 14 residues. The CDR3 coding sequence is TGTGCCAGCAGCTTAGGGATGGGCCAGAATACGCAGTATTTT. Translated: CASSLGMGQNTQYF.

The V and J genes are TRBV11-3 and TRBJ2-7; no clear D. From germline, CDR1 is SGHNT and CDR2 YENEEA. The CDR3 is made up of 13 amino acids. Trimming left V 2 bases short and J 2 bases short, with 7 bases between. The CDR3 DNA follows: TGTGCCAGCAGCTTACATGTCACCTACGAGCAGTACGTC. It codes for CASSLHVTYEQYV.

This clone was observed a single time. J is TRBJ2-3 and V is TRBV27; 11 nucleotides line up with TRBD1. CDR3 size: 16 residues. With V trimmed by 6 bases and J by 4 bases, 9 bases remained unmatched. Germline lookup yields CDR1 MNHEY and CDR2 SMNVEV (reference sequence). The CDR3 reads CASRYSPGQGADTQYF. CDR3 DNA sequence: TGTGCCAGCAGGTATTCACCGGGACAGGGGGCAGATACGCAGTATTTT.

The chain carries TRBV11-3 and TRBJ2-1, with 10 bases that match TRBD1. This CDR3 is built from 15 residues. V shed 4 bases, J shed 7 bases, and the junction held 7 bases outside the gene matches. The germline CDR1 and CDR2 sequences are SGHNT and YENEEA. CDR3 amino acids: CASSSRDRGGNEQFF. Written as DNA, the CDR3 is TGTGCCAGCAGCTCCCGGGACAGGGGAGGAAATGAGCAGTTCTTC. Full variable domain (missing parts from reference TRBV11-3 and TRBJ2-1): EAGVVQSPRYKIIEKKQPVAFWCNPISGHNTLYWYLQNLGQGPELLIRYENEEAVDDSQLPKDRFSAERLKGVDSTLKIQPAELGDSAVYLCASSSRDRGGNEQFFGPGTRLTVL.

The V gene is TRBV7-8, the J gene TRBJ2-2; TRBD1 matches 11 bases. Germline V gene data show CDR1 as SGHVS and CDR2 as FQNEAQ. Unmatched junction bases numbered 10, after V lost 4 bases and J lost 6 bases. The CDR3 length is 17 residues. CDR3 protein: CASSSIPGQGGPGELFF. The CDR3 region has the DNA TGTGCCAGCAGCTCGATTCCGGGACAGGGGGGTCCCGGGGAGCTGTTTTTT.

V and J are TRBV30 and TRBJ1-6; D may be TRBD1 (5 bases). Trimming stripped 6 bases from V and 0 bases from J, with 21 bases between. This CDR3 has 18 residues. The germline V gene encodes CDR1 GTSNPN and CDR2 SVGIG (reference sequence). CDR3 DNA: TGTGCCTGCGACCTAGGGCTGCGAGGGGCCTCCTATAATTCACCCCTCCACTTT. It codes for CACDLGLRGASYNSPLHF.

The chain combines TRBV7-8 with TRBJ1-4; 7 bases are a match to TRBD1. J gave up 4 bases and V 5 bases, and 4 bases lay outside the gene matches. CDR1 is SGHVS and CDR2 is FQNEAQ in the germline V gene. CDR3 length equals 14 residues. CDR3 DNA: TGTGCCAGCAGCGCGGACAGGTTTAATGAAAAACTGTTTTTT. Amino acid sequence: CASSADRFNEKLFF.

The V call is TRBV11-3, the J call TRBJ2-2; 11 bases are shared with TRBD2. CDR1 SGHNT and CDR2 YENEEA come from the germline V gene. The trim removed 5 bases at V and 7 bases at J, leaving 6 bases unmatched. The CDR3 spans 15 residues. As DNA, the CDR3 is TGTGCCAGCAGCCCCACTAGCGGGAGAGGCGGGGAGCTGTTTTTT. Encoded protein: CASSPTSGRGGELFF.

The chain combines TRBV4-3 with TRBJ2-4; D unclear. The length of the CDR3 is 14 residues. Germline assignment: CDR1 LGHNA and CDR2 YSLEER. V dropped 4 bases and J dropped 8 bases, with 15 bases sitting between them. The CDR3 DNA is TGCGCCAGCAGCCCCCGTCTTGGGTGGGACATTCAGTACTTC. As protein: CASSPRLGWDIQYF.

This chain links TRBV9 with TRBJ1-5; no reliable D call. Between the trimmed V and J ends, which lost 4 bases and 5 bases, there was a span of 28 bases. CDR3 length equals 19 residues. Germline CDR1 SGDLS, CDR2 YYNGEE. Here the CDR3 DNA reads TGTGCCAGCAGCCTCCGACCGAAACCTCTATTATCCTTTGATCAGCCCCAGCATTTT. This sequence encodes CASSLRPKPLLSFDQPQHF.

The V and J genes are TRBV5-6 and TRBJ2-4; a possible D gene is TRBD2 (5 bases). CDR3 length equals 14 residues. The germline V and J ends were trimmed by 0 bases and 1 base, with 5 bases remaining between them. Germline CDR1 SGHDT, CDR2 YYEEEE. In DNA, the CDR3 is TGTGCCAGCAGCTTGGGAGGGGCCAAAAACATTCAGTACTTC. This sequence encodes CASSLGGAKNIQYF.

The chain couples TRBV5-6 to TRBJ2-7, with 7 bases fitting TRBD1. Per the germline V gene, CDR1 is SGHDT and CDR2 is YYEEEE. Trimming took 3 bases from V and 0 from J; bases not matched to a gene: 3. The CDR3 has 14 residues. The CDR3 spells CASSSDRPSYEQYF. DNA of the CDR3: TGTGCCAGCAGCTCGGACAGGCCCTCCTACGAGCAGTACTTC.

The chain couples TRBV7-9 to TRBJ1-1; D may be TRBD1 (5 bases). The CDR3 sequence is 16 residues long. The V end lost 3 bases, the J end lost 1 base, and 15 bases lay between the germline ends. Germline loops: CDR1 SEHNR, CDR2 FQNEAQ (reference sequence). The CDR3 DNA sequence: TGTGCCAGCAGCTTTTCACGACAGTACGGGAACACTGAAGCTTTCTTT. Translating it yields CASSFSRQYGNTEAFF.

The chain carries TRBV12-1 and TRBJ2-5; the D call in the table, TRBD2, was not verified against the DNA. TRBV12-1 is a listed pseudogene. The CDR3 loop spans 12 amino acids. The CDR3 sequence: CASSPGGETQYF. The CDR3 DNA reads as TGTGCCAGCAGCCCCGGGGGGGAGACCCAGTACTTC.

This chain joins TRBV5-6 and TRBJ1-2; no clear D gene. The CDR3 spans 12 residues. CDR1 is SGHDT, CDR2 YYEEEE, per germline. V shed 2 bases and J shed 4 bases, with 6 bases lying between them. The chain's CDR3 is CASSFSGYGYTF. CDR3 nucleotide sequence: TGTGCCAGCAGCTTCAGCGGCTATGGCTACACCTTC.

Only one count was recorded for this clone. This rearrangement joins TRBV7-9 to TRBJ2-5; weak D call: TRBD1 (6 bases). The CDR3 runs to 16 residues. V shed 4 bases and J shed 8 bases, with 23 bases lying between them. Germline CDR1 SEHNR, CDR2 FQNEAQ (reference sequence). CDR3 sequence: CASSSPSARDTGTQYF. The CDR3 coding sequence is TGTGCCAGCAGCTCACCCTCCGCTCGGGACACGGGCACCCAGTACTTC. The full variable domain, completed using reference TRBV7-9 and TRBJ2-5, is DTGVSQNPRHKITKRGQNVTFRCDPISEHNRLYWYRQTLGQGPEFLTYFQNEAQLEKSRLLSDRFSAERPKGSFSTLEIQRTEQGDSAMYLCASSSPSARDTGTQYFGPGTRLLVL.

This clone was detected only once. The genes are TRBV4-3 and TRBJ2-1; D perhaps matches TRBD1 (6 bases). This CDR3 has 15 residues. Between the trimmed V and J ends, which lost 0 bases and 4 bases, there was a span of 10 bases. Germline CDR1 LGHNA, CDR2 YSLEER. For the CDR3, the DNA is TGCGCCAGCAGCCAAGATGGTCAGGGGTACAATGAGCAGTTCTTC. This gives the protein CASSQDGQGYNEQFF.

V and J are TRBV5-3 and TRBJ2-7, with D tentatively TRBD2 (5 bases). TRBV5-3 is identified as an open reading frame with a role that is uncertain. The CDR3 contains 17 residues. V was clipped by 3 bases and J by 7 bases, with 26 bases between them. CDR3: CARSSLGPTPGKWEQYF. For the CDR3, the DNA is TGTGCCAGAAGCTCCCTGGGTCCCACCCCCGGGAAATGGGAGCAGTACTTC.

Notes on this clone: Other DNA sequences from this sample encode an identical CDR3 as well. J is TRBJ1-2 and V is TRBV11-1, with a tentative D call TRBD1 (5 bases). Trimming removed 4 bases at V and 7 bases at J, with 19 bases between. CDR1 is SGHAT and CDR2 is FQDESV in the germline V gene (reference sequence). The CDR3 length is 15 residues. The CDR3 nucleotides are TGTGCCAGCAGCTCCCTAGCAGGGACGGTTCGTGGCTACACCTTC. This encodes CASSSLAGTVRGYTF.

CDR3 nucleotides: TGTGCCAGCAGTGACTCGACCGGCCCGATCTATGGCTACACCTTC. This encodes CASSDSTGPIYGYTF. The chain couples TRBV6-4 to TRBJ1-2; the D is unclear. Trimming pared 0 bases from V and 4 bases from J, leaving 12 bases between. The germline CDR1 and CDR2 sequences are MRHNA and SNTAGT. The CDR3 runs to 15 residues.

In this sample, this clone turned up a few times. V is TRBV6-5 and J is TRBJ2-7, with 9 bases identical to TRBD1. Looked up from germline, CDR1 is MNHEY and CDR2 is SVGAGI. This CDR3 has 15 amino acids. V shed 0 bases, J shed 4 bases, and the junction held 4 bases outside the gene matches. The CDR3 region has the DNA TGTGCCAGCAGTTACTCGGGACAGGGAACGTACGAGCAGTACGTC. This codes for CASSYSGQGTYEQYV.

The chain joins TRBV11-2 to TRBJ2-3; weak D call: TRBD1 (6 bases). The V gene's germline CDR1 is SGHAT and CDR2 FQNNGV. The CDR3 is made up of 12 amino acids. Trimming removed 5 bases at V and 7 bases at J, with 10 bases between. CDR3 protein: CASSITGYTQYF. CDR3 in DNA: TGTGCCAGCAGCATAACAGGGTATACGCAGTATTTT. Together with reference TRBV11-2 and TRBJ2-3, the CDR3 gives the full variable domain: EAGVAQSPRYKIIEKRQSVAFWCNPISGHATLYWYQQILGQGPKLLIQFQNNGVVDDSQLPKDRFSAERLKGVDSTLKIQPAKLEDSAVYLCASSITGYTQYFGPGTRLTVL.

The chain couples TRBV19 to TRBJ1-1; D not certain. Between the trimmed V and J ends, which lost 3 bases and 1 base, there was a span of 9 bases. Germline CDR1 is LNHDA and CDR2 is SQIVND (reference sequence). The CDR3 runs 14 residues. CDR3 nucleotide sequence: TGTGCCAGTAGTATGTGGACGCAGAACACTGAAGCTTTCTTT. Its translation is CASSMWTQNTEAFF. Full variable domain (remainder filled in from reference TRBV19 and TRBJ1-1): DGGITQSPKYLFRKEGQNVTLSCEQNLNHDAMYWYRQDPGQGLRLIYYSQIVNDFQKGDIAEGYSVSREKKESFPLTVTSAQKNPTAFYLCASSMWTQNTEAFFGQGTRLTVV.

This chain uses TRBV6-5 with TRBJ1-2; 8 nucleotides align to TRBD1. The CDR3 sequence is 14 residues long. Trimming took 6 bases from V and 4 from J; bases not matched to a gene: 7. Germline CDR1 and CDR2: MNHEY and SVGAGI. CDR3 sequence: CASREDRAGYGYTF. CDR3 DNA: TGTGCCAGCAGGGAGGACAGGGCTGGCTATGGCTACACCTTC.

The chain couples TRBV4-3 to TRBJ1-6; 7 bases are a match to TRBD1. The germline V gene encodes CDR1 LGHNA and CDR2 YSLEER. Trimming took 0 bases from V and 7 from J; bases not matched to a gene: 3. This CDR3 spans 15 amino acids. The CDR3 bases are TGCGCCAGCAGCCAAGAGATCAGGGGGAATTCACCCCTCCACTTT. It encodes CASSQEIRGNSPLHF.

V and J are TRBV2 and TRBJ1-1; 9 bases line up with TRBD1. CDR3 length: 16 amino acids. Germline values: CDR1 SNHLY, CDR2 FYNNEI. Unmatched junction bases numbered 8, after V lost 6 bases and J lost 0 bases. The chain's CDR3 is CASRARGQGLNTEAFF. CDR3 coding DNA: TGTGCCAGCAGAGCAAGGGGACAGGGTTTGAACACTGAAGCTTTCTTT.